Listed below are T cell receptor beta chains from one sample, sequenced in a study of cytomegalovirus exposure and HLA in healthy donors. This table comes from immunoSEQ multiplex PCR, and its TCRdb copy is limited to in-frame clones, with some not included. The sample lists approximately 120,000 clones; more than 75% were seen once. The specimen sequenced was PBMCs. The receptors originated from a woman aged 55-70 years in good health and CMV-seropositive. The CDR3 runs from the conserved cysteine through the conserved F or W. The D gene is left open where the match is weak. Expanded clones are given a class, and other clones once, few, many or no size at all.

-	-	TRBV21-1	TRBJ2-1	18	CASSLPGPSGHVSDEQFF	TGTGCCAGCAGCCTTCCCGGGCCTAGCGGGCATGTATCAGATGAGCAGTTCTTC
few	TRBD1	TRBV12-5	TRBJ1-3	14	CASGLGGGENTIYF	TGTGCTAGTGGTTTGGGAGGGGGCGAAAACACCATATATTTT
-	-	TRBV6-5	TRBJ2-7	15	CASSYSFGLSNEQYF	TGTGCCAGCAGTTACTCGTTCGGGTTAAGCAACGAGCAGTACTTC
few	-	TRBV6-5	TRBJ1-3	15	CASSTRGNSGNTIYF	TGTGCCAGCAGTACCCGGGGAAACTCTGGAAACACCATATATTTT
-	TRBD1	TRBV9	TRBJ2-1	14	CASTSLDRGDEQFF	TGTGCCAGCACCTCCCTCGACAGGGGAGATGAGCAGTTCTTC
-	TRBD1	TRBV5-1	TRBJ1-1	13	CASSSPTGVEAFF	TGCGCCAGCAGCTCACCGACAGGGGTCGAAGCTTTCTTT
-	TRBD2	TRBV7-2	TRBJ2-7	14	CASSPLAGGLEQYF	TGTGCCAGCAGCCCACTAGCGGGGGGTCTCGAGCAGTACTTC
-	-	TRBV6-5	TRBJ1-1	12	CASSETGIVAFF	TGTGCCAGCAGTGAAACAGGGATCGTTGCTTTCTTT
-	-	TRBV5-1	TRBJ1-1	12	CASSNGETEAFF	TGCGCCAGCAGCAACGGAGAAACTGAAGCTTTCTTT
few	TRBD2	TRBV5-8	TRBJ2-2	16	CALGLADELNTGELFF	TGTGCCCTAGGACTAGCGGACGAGTTGAACACCGGGGAGCTGTTTTTT
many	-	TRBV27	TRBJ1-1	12	CASSVQGSIAFF	TGTGCCAGCAGTGTCCAGGGTTCGATCGCTTTCTTT
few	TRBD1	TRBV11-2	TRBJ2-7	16	CASSLGGGQGAYEQYF	TGTGCCAGCAGCTTAGGCGGGGGACAGGGGGCTTACGAGCAGTACTTC
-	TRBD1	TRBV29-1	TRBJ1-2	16	CSVERVGRQGGYGYTF	TGCAGCGTTGAACGCGTGGGCCGACAGGGTGGCTATGGCTACACCTTC
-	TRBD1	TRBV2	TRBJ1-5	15	CASSVQGGSNQPQHF	TGTGCCAGCAGTGTACAGGGGGGCAGCAATCAGCCCCAGCATTTT
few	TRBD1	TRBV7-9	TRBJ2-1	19	CASSLASVRGSFGSNEQFF	TGTGCCAGCAGCTTAGCGTCTGTCAGGGGGAGCTTCGGATCCAATGAGCAGTTCTTC
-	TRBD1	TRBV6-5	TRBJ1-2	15	CASSPPRGQGKRYTF	TGTGCCAGCAGTCCACCCCGAGGACAGGGGAAGCGCTACACCTTC
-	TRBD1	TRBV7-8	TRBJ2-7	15	CASSLAGQGPYEQYF	TGTGCCAGCAGCTTAGCGGGACAGGGACCCTACGAGCAGTACTTC
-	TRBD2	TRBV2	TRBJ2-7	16	CASRPSGGAMDDEQYF	TGTGCCAGCCGGCCTAGCGGGGGGGCCATGGACGACGAGCAGTACTTC
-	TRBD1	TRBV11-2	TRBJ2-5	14	CASSLTGVRETQYF	TGTGCCAGCAGCTTAACAGGGGTTCGGGAGACCCAGTACTTC
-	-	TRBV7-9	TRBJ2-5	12	CASSLQRETQYF	TGTGCCAGCAGCTTACAGAGGGAGACCCAGTACTTC
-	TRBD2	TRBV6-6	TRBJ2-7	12	CASSRRGDEQYF	TGTGCCAGCAGCCGCCGGGGGGACGAGCAGTACTTC
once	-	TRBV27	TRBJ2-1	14	CASLRVSGDNEQFF	TGTGCCAGCCTTCGGGTATCGGGGGACAATGAGCAGTTCTTC
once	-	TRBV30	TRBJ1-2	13	CAWSWSGGYGYTF	TGTGCCTGGAGTTGGTCAGGTGGCTATGGCTACACCTTC
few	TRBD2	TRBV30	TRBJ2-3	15	CAWSVGSGSADTQYF	TGTGCCTGGAGTGTTGGTAGCGGGAGTGCAGATACGCAGTATTTT
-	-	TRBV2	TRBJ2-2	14	CASGRGLNTGELFF	TGTGCCAGCGGTAGGGGATTGAACACCGGGGAGCTGTTTTTT
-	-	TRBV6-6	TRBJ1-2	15	CASSPTGNPNYGYTF	TGTGCCAGCAGTCCTACAGGGAATCCTAACTATGGCTACACCTTC
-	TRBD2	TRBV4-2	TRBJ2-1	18	CASSQRAPLAGAYNEQFF	TGTGCCAGCAGCCAAAGAGCCCCCCTAGCGGGGGCTTACAATGAGCAGTTCTTC
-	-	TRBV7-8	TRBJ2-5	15	CASSLAGRGWETQYF	TGTGCCAGCAGCTTAGCTGGCAGGGGATGGGAGACCCAGTACTTC
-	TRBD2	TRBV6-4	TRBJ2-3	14	CASSEAGGTDTQYF	TGTGCCAGCAGTGAAGCGGGGGGCACAGATACGCAGTATTTT
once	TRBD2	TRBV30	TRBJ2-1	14	CAWSKGRGVGEQFF	TGTGCCTGGAGCAAGGGGAGGGGCGTTGGTGAGCAGTTCTTC
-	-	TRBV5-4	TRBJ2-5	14	CASKGPDRPETQYF	TGTGCCAGCAAGGGTCCGGACAGACCGGAGACCCAGTACTTC
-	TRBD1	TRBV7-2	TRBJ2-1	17	CASSYPGQGTTRNEQFF	TGTGCCAGCAGCTACCCCGGACAGGGGACTACAAGGAATGAGCAGTTCTTC
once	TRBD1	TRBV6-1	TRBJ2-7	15	CASSSRDRVPYEQYF	TGTGCCAGCAGCTCCCGGGACAGGGTCCCCTACGAGCAGTACTTC
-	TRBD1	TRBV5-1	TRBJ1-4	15	CASSFTATGLQKLFF	TGCGCCAGCAGCTTCACCGCGACAGGGCTCCAAAAACTGTTTTTT
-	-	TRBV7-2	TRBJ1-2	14	CASSPVAPGDGYTF	TGTGCCAGCAGCCCCGTTGCGCCGGGGGATGGCTACACCTTC
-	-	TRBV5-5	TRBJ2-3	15	CASSLLGGYTDTQYF	TGTGCCAGCAGCTTGTTGGGGGGATACACAGATACGCAGTATTTT
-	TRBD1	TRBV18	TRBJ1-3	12	CASSHNDRGSNF	TGTGCCAGCTCGCATAACGACAGGGGTTCAAATTTT
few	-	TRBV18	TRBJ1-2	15	CASSPVTDSNYGYTF	TGTGCCAGCTCACCAGTGACAGATAGTAACTATGGCTACACCTTC
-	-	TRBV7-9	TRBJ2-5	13	CASSTSVEETQYF	-
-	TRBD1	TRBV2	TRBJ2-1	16	CASSEEDRGAYNEQFF	TGTGCCAGCAGTGAAGAGGACAGGGGGGCCTACAATGAGCAGTTCTTC
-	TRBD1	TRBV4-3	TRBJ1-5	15	CASSQDRQGGQPQHF	TGCGCCAGCAGCCAAGATCGACAGGGGGGTCAGCCCCAGCATTTT
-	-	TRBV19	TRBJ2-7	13	CASSINAGYEQYF	TGTGCCAGTAGTATAAATGCGGGCTACGAGCAGTACTTC